These 27 T cell receptor beta chains came from one sample sequenced in a study of blood T cell repertoires in COVID-19. Produced via immunoSEQ multiplex PCR; TCRdb's table is partial and in-frame only. This table holds 68,000 or so clones, 70% to 80% found once. The sequenced material came from peripheral blood. Source of these receptors: a human donor in a cohort sampled during active COVID-19.

The chain recombines TRBV5-1 with TRBJ1-2, with D unclear. CDR3 length: 11 residues. CDR1 SGHRS and CDR2 YFSETQ come from the germline V gene. V lost 4 bases and J lost 10, with 11 bases in between. The CDR3 loop is CASSTEASYTF. The CDR3 nucleotides are TGCGCCAGCAGCACCGAAGCTTCCTACACCTTC.

The V call is TRBV20-1, the J call TRBJ2-1, with unresolved D. The CDR3 loop spans 11 amino acids. CDR1 and CDR2 (germline): DFQATT, SNEGSKA (reference sequence). V was pared by 1 base and J by 8 bases, with 6 bases between. The CDR3 DNA follows: TGCAGTGCTAGAGGAGTGGATGAGCAGTTCTTC. Translating gives CSARGVDEQFF.

The chain couples TRBV7-9 to TRBJ1-2, with D perhaps matching TRBD1 (6 bases). Germline values: CDR1 SEHNR, CDR2 FQNEAQ (reference sequence). Trimming removed 8 bases from V and 8 bases from J, with 21 bases in between. CDR3 length: 14 amino acids. CDR3 sequence: CASFGSLRQEGYTF. The CDR3 region has the DNA TGTGCCAGCTTCGGGTCTCTAAGACAGGAAGGCTACACCTTC.

DNA for the CDR3: TGTGCCAGTAGTATGGTGGAGGAGGGGAGAGAAAAACTGTTTTTT. Translation: CASSMVEEGREKLFF. The rearrangement joins TRBV19 to TRBJ1-4, with a weak D call TRBD1 (5 bases). The CDR3 is made up of 15 amino acids. V was trimmed by 3 bases and J by 8 bases, leaving 16 bases between them. From germline, CDR1 is LNHDA and CDR2 SQIVND (reference sequence). Using reference TRBV19 and TRBJ1-4 for the parts outside the CDR3, the full variable domain is DGGITQSPKYLFRKEGQNVTLSCEQNLNHDAMYWYRQDPGQGLRLIYYSQIVNDFQKGDIAEGYSVSREKKESFPLTVTSAQKNPTAFYLCASSMVEEGREKLFFGSGTQLSVL.

This chain joins TRBV5-3 and TRBJ1-1; TRBD1 agrees at 8 bases. TRBV5-3 is designated an ORF whose function remains uncertain. J lost 7 bases, V lost 7 bases, and 12 bases had no gene match. CDR3 length: 14 residues. The CDR3 spells CARATGQATLEAFF. The CDR3 nucleotides are TGTGCCAGAGCCACGGGACAGGCAACCCTTGAAGCTTTCTTT.

CDR3 sequence (DNA): TGTGCCAGCAGCTTAACCGGGACTCCCTCCTACGAGCAGTACTTC. Its translation: CASSLTGTPSYEQYF. The chain recombines TRBV13 with TRBJ2-7, with TRBD2 as a possible D gene (6 bases). CDR3 length: 15 residues. CDR1 and CDR2 from the germline V gene are PRHDT and FYEKMQ (reference sequence). With 2 bases removed from V and 0 bases from J, the gap between germline ends came to 11 bases.

This clone was observed once. The chain employs TRBV30 and TRBJ1-1, with D possibly TRBD1 on 6 matching bases. Germline values: CDR1 GTSNPN, CDR2 SVGIG (reference sequence). The V end was cut by 4 bases, the J end by 4 bases, with 16 bases between. The CDR3 is 14 amino acids. CDR3 nucleotide sequence: TGTGCCTGGAAAAACAGGGTCCTCTCCACTGAAGCTTTCTTT. Translating it yields CAWKNRVLSTEAFF.

This chain links TRBV19 with TRBJ2-4; D remains unclear. The CDR3 spans 14 residues. Per the germline V gene, CDR1 is LNHDA and CDR2 is SQIVND (reference sequence). V lost 5 bases, J lost 3 bases, and 11 bases lay in between. The DNA for the CDR3 is TGTGCCAGTAGTGTCCAGGCAGGCAAAAACATTCAGTACTTC. This encodes CASSVQAGKNIQYF. Complete variable domain (other parts from reference TRBV19 and TRBJ2-4): DGGITQSPKYLFRKEGQNVTLSCEQNLNHDAMYWYRQDPGQGLRLIYYSQIVNDFQKGDIAEGYSVSREKKESFPLTVTSAQKNPTAFYLCASSVQAGKNIQYFGAGTRLSVL.

The genes are TRBV19 and TRBJ2-2; D possibly corresponds to TRBD2 (6 bases). Germline V gives CDR1 LNHDA, CDR2 SQIVND (reference sequence). This CDR3 comprises 15 residues. The V end lost 6 bases, the J end lost 2 bases, and 13 bases lay between the germline ends. The CDR3 DNA is TGTGCCAGTAGCACCGGGGGAACAAACACCGGGGAGCTGTTTTTT. Translating gives CASSTGGTNTGELFF.

The chain is built from TRBV27 and TRBJ1-1; 7 positions agree with TRBD1. The CDR3 is 17 residues long. Trimming removed 3 bases from V and 1 base from J; junction bases left unmatched: 11. Germline-derived CDR1 and CDR2 are MNHEY and SMNVEV (reference sequence). CDR3 protein: CASSLIGGAGRNTEAFF. The CDR3 DNA follows: TGTGCCAGCAGTTTGATAGGGGGCGCAGGTCGGAACACTGAAGCTTTCTTT.

A single count supports this clone. The J gene is TRBJ1-2, the V gene TRBV5-4; 7 bases fit TRBD1. The V and J ends lost 4 bases and 5 bases, in that order; junction bases with no gene match: 8. Germline-derived CDR1 and CDR2 are SGHNT and YYREEE (reference sequence). This CDR3 is built from 14 residues. This CDR3 is CASSNDRARYGYTF. In DNA form, the CDR3 reads TGTGCCAGCAGCAACGACAGGGCCAGGTATGGCTACACCTTC.

The chain joins TRBV5-6 to TRBJ2-5; 8 positions match TRBD1. The germline V gene encodes CDR1 SGHDT and CDR2 YYEEEE. The CDR3 extends over 16 amino acids. Trimming removed 4 bases from V and 5 bases from J; junction bases left unmatched: 13. The CDR3 here is CASSPGTGNGDETQYF. The DNA for the CDR3 is TGTGCCAGCAGCCCCGGGACAGGAAACGGAGACGAGACCCAGTACTTC.

This chain uses TRBV7-8 with TRBJ2-4, with 8 bases that match TRBD1. CDR1 is SGHVS and CDR2 is FQNEAQ in the germline V gene. V was clipped by 0 bases and J by 8 bases; unmatched bases: 9. The CDR3 covers 16 residues. CDR3 nucleotides: TGTGCCAGCAGCTTAGCGGGGCAGGGGGCTTTTCACATTCAGTACTTC. This sequence encodes CASSLAGQGAFHIQYF.

This clone occurred once. The chain has TRBV3-1 (or the pseudogene TRBV3-2) and TRBJ2-7; 9 bases fit TRBD2. Germline V gene lookup returns CDR1 LGHDT and CDR2 YNNKEL (reference sequence). The CDR3 is 14 amino acids. J was trimmed by 9 bases and V by 1 base; bases with no gene match: 7. The CDR3, as DNA: TGTGCCAGCAGCCAAGGAGCGGGAGGTATTGGGCAGTACTTC. It is translated as CASSQGAGGIGQYF.

The chain links TRBV7-2 to TRBJ1-6; no clear D gene. Germline values: CDR1 SGHTA, CDR2 FQGNSA. Trimming cost V 5 bases and J 8 bases, with 10 bases left between them. The length of the CDR3 is 13 residues. The chain's CDR3 is CASSLTADSPLHF. The CDR3 DNA follows: TGTGCCAGCAGCCTCACGGCGGATTCACCCCTCCACTTT. The full variable domain, completed using reference TRBV7-2 and TRBJ1-6, is GAGVSQSPSNKVTEKGKDVELRCDPISGHTALYWYRQSLGQGLEFLIYFQGNSAPDKSGLPSDRFSAERTGGSVSTLTIQRTQQEDSAVYLCASSLTADSPLHFGNGTRLTVT.

The gene calls are TRBV19 and TRBJ2-2; 9 nucleotides match TRBD1. The trim removed 3 bases at V and 7 bases at J, leaving 9 bases unmatched. Germline CDR1 is LNHDA and CDR2 is SQIVND (reference sequence). The CDR3 contains 16 residues. As DNA, the CDR3 is TGTGCCAGTAGTATGGCTGGAGGACAGGGGAGCGGGGAGCTGTTTTTT. Encoded protein: CASSMAGGQGSGELFF.

This chain joins TRBV27 and TRBJ1-1; the match to TRBD1 covers 7 bases. Germline-derived CDR1 and CDR2 are MNHEY and SMNVEV (reference sequence). J lost 1 base, V lost 3 bases, and 14 bases had no gene match. This CDR3 is built from 18 residues. CDR3 DNA: TGTGCCAGCAGTTTTAGAGTCACAGGGGTGAAAGGGAACACTGAAGCTTTCTTT. This encodes CASSFRVTGVKGNTEAFF.

The chain uses TRBV21-1 and TRBJ1-2. TRBV21-1 is a pseudogene segment. The CDR3 runs 12 residues. The CDR3 protein is CASSKMEVDYTF. CDR3 coding DNA: TGTGCCAGCAGCAAAATGGAGGTAGACTACACCTTC.

The chain combines TRBV4-2 with TRBJ1-1; D remains ambiguous. Germline CDR1 and CDR2: LGHNA and YNFKEQ. V lost 0 bases and J lost 2, with 7 bases in between. The CDR3 has 14 amino acids. CDR3 in amino acids: CASSQDRQNTEAFF. The CDR3 DNA is TGTGCCAGCAGCCAAGACAGACAAAACACTGAAGCTTTCTTT.

As DNA, the CDR3 is TGCAGCGAACAGACAGGGGGCCTCAATGAGCAGTTCTTC. This encodes CSEQTGGLNEQFF. The chain has TRBV29-1 and TRBJ2-1; 10 bases fit TRBD1. This CDR3 is 13 amino acids long. CDR1 and CDR2 (germline): SQVTM, ANQGSEA. J gave up 6 bases and V 7 bases, and 6 bases lay outside the gene matches.

The chain combines TRBV19 with TRBJ2-2; TRBD1 is a possible D gene (6 bases). V dropped 3 bases and J dropped 8 bases, with 19 bases sitting between them. CDR1 and CDR2 (germline): LNHDA, SQIVND (reference sequence). The CDR3 is made up of 16 amino acids. CDR3 region: CASSILQGRRFGELFF. The CDR3 nucleotides read TGTGCCAGTAGTATCCTACAGGGACGTCGATTTGGGGAGCTGTTTTTT.

V gene TRBV12-1 combines with J gene TRBJ2-1; TRBD2 is the table's D call and was not checked against the DNA. TRBV12-1 constitutes a pseudogene. The CDR3 extends over 16 amino acids. CDR3 region: CASSLPLSGKYNEQFF. CDR3 DNA: TGTGCCAGCAGCTTGCCACTTAGCGGGAAGTACAATGAGCAGTTCTTC.

This clone was detected only once. The chain carries TRBV5-1 and TRBJ1-2; TRBD1 aligns across 7 bases. The CDR3 sequence is 13 residues long. Germline V gene lookup returns CDR1 SGHRS and CDR2 YFSETQ. The V gene end was trimmed by 0 bases and the J gene end by 14 bases; junction bases not matched to a gene: 10. The CDR3 sequence is CASSLAAGTAPTF. CDR3 bases: TGCGCCAGCAGCTTGGCGGCGGGGACAGCTCCTACCTTC.

V gene TRBV14 combines with J gene TRBJ2-7; possible D gene TRBD2, 7 bases. Germline V CDR1 and CDR2: SGHDN, FVKESK. V was shortened by 4 bases and J by 3 bases, with 16 bases between the two germline ends. CDR3 length: 15 amino acids. The CDR3 here is CASSPQGGGFYEQYF. The CDR3 nucleotides are TGTGCCAGCAGCCCCCAGGGCGGGGGCTTCTACGAGCAGTACTTC.

This chain connects TRBV29-1 to TRBJ2-1, with 9 bases fitting TRBD2. The V segment lost 7 bases and the J segment 1 base; nucleotides outside the gene matches: 5. Germline V gives CDR1 SQVTM, CDR2 ANQGSEA. The CDR3 length is 14 residues. For the CDR3, the DNA is TGCAGCGCTCCGACTAGCGGTTCCTACAATGAGCAGTTCTTC. Its protein is CSAPTSGSYNEQFF.

To note about this clone: Germline and junction disagree at one end, which may indicate a read error. The V call is TRBV7-7, the J call TRBJ2-1, with TRBD1 identical over 7 bases. The CDR3 consists of 16 residues. CDR1 SSHAT and CDR2 FNYEAQ come from the germline V gene (reference sequence). Here the CDR3 reads CASSPQGVGSYNEQFF. For the CDR3, the DNA is TGTGCTAGCAGCCCCCAGGGGGTGGGGTCCTACAATGAGCAGTTCTTC. The whole variable domain, filled in from reference TRBV7-7 and TRBJ2-1, reads GAGVSQSPRYKVTKRGQDVTLRCDPISSHATLYWYQQALGQGPEFLTYFNYEAQPDKSGLPSDRFSAERPEGSISTLTIQRTEQRDSAMYRCASSPQGVGSYNEQFFGPGTRLTVL.

For the CDR3, the DNA is TGTGCCAGCAGCGGGGGGGACTATAGGACGAAGGAGACCCAGTACTTC. It translates to CASSGGDYRTKETQYF. This chain connects TRBV9 to TRBJ2-5; 7 bases line up with TRBD2. The CDR3 totals 16 residues. The germline V gene has CDR1 SGDLS and CDR2 YYNGEE. The V gene end was trimmed by 3 bases and the J gene end by 5 bases; junction bases not matched to a gene: 13.